What follows are 14 T cell receptor beta chains derived from one specimen sequenced in a study of cytotoxic CD8 clonotypes in ibrutinib-treated CLL. Data came from immunoSEQ multiplex PCR; TCRdb stores just in-frame clones and leaves some out. The sample has 9,500 to 15,000 clones; approximately 67% are singletons. The sample was PBMCs, taken before ibrutinib treatment. The receptors were gathered from a human donor with chronic lymphocytic leukemia.

This clone appeared a few times. Relative to the germline gene, one junction end is altered; a read error may explain this. The J gene is TRBJ2-7, the V gene TRBV9, with a tentative D call TRBD1 (6 bases). The CDR3 length is 14 residues. The V gene's germline CDR1 is SGDLS and CDR2 YYNGEE. The CDR3 nucleotides are TGTGCCAGCAGCGGTACAGGGTCGGGCTACGACCAGTACTTC. This encodes CASSGTGSGYDQYF.

The V and J genes are TRBV5-1 and TRBJ1-1; D not resolved. The CDR3 loop spans 14 amino acids. V gave up 0 bases and J gave up 1 base, with 7 bases separating them. Germline CDR1 reads SGHRS; CDR2 reads YFSETQ. In DNA form, the CDR3 reads TGCGCCAGCAGCTTGGGGCCAGCGAACACTGAAGCTTTCTTT. It codes for CASSLGPANTEAFF.

This clone was seen once. The chain carries TRBV5-1 and TRBJ2-3, with D uncertain. Trimming stripped 4 bases from V and 0 bases from J, with 3 bases between. The CDR3 has 12 amino acids. Germline V gives CDR1 SGHRS, CDR2 YFSETQ. CDR3 loop: CASSLSTDTQYF. In DNA form, the CDR3 reads TGCGCCAGCAGCCTGAGCACAGATACGCAGTATTTT. Full variable domain (rest looked up from reference TRBV5-1 and TRBJ2-3): KAGVTQTPRYLIKTRGQQVTLSCSPISGHRSVSWYQQTPGQGLQFLFEYFSETQRNKGNFPGRFSGRQFSNSRSEMNVSTLELGDSALYLCASSLSTDTQYFGPGTRLTVL.

CDR3 region: CASNRVGANVLTF. Here the CDR3 DNA reads TGTGCCAGCAATCGGGTTGGGGCCAACGTCCTGACTTTC. The V call is TRBV7-9, the J call TRBJ2-6, with D hard to call. The V and J ends lost 7 bases and 3 bases respectively, with 7 bases between them. Per the germline V gene, CDR1 is SEHNR and CDR2 is FQNEAQ (reference sequence). The CDR3 sequence is 13 residues long.

The chain carries TRBV6-6 and TRBJ2-3, with D perhaps matching TRBD2 (5 bases). CDR3 length: 12 residues. Deletions cut 8 bases from V and 7 bases from J, with 13 bases between. Germline lookup yields CDR1 MNHNY and CDR2 SVGAGI (reference sequence). The CDR3: CASARGANTQYF. The CDR3 nucleotides read TGTGCCAGCGCCCGGGGTGCAAATACGCAGTATTTT.

The chain joins TRBV28 to TRBJ1-2; D is perhaps TRBD1 (6 bases). V lost 5 bases and J lost 8, with 27 bases in between. CDR1 and CDR2 from the germline V gene are MDHEN and SYDVKM. There are 17 residues in the CDR3. CDR3 sequence: CASSIVWGDLTGRGYTF. The CDR3 coding sequence is TGTGCCAGCAGTATCGTATGGGGGGACCTGACAGGACGGGGCTACACCTTC.

This clone was picked up a small number of times. V is TRBV5-1 and J is TRBJ1-6; D is ambiguous. CDR1 is SGHRS, CDR2 YFSETQ, per germline. This CDR3 spans 15 amino acids. V was trimmed by 1 base and J by 7 bases, leaving 12 bases between them. CDR3 amino acids: CASSLSNPTNSPLHF. The CDR3, as DNA: TGCGCCAGCAGCTTGAGTAACCCCACGAATTCACCCCTCCACTTT.

The chain combines TRBV7-3 with TRBJ2-3; TRBD2 agrees at 10 bases. The germline V gene has CDR1 SGHTA and CDR2 FQGTGA. The CDR3 is 19 amino acids. After removal of 2 bases from V and 0 bases from J, the junction contained 11 bases not matched to a gene. The CDR3 DNA reads as TGTGCCAGCAGCTTATATGCTAGCGGGGGACGTGCTAGCACAGATACGCAGTATTTT. Translating it yields CASSLYASGGRASTDTQYF.

The chain links TRBV6-6 to TRBJ1-2, with D perhaps TRBD1 (5 bases). Germline loops: CDR1 MNHNY, CDR2 SVGAGI (reference sequence). The CDR3 runs to 14 residues. V was trimmed by 7 bases and J by 0 bases, leaving 12 bases between them. DNA of the CDR3: TGTGCCAGCACCGACAGCAATTCTAACTATGGCTACACCTTC. Amino acid sequence: CASTDSNSNYGYTF.

The chain is built from TRBV4-1 and TRBJ1-3, with TRBD1 matching 10 bases. The V and J ends lost 0 bases and 6 bases, in that order; junction bases with no gene match: 8. CDR3 length equals 17 residues. The germline CDR1 and CDR2 sequences are MGHRA and YSYEKL. CDR3 nucleotides: TGCGCCAGCAGCCAAGATTCCGGGACAGGGGTCTTAAACACCATATATTTT. Residues: CASSQDSGTGVLNTIYF.

This clone came up a few times. This chain uses TRBV19 with TRBJ1-4; maybe TRBD1 (6 bases). With 7 bases removed from V and 5 bases from J, the gap between germline ends came to 17 bases. There are 15 residues in the CDR3. The germline CDR1 and CDR2 sequences are LNHDA and SQIVND (reference sequence). DNA for the CDR3: TGTGCCAGTACCCAAGGCGGGACACGGAATGAAAAACTGTTTTTT. Translated, it gives CASTQGGTRNEKLFF. Filled out from reference TRBV19 and TRBJ1-4, the complete variable domain reads DGGITQSPKYLFRKEGQNVTLSCEQNLNHDAMYWYRQDPGQGLRLIYYSQIVNDFQKGDIAEGYSVSREKKESFPLTVTSAQKNPTAFYLCASTQGGTRNEKLFFGSGTQLSVL.

This rearrangement joins TRBV9 to TRBJ2-3; D could derive from TRBD1 or TRBD2 (5 bases each). This CDR3 contains 13 residues. Trimming shortened V by 9 bases and J by 2 bases, and 13 bases separated the two germline ends. Looked up from germline, CDR1 is SGDLS and CDR2 is YYNGEE. The CDR3 here is CATGKGPTDTQYF. The CDR3 DNA reads as TGTGCCACCGGGAAGGGGCCCACAGATACGCAGTATTTT.

In its sample, this clone is medium-sized. V gene TRBV28 combines with J gene TRBJ1-2; weak D call: TRBD1 (6 bases). The germline V gene has CDR1 MDHEN and CDR2 SYDVKM. The CDR3 runs 13 residues. V lost 6 bases and J lost 5, with 13 bases in between. CDR3: CASRTRTAYGYTF. The CDR3 DNA reads as TGTGCCAGCAGGACTAGGACAGCATATGGCTACACCTTC.

The chain employs TRBV6-5 and TRBJ2-1; D is undetermined. Germline values: CDR1 MNHEY, CDR2 SVGAGI. The ends were cut back, 2 bases at V and 4 bases at J, with 9 bases in the middle. The CDR3 spans 14 residues. This CDR3 is CASSYATQYNEQFF. In DNA form, the CDR3 reads TGTGCCAGCAGTTACGCGACACAGTACAATGAGCAGTTCTTC.